The 3 T cell receptor beta chains presented below share a single source sample, sequenced in a study of Graves' ophthalmopathy and Graves' hyperthyroidism. RNA transcripts provided the template for amplifying TCR beta CDR3 regions. Amplification began with first-round RT-PCR using HTBI primers, then second-round multiplex PCR was performed. Via MiXCR, TCRdb re-called the multiplex PCR reads, giving one row per CDR3 protein. The sample lists fewer than 250,000 distinct CDR3 sequences, approximately 29% occurring once. The sequenced material came from peripheral blood. Every receptor here comes from a man aged 50-60 years with Graves' ophthalmopathy.

This chain's CDR3 is CASNIAGGFYGYTF. DNA for the CDR3: TGTGCCAGCAACATTGCCGGAGGATTCTATGGCTACACCTTC. The chain combines TRBV6-1 with TRBJ1-2; unclear D gene. CDR1 is MNHNS, CDR2 SASEGT, per germline. There are 14 residues in the CDR3. V dropped 7 bases and J dropped 4 bases, with 16 bases sitting between them.

This sequence joins TRBV7-3 and TRBJ1-2; 8 bases agree with TRBD1. V was pared by 5 bases and J by 1 base, with 3 bases of the junction left unmatched. Germline assignment: CDR1 SGHTA and CDR2 FQGTGA. This CDR3 contains 14 residues. CDR3 protein: CASSPTGVNYGYTF. Written as DNA, the CDR3 is TGTGCCAGCAGCCCGACAGGGGTTAACTATGGCTACACCTTC.

This chain connects TRBV12-3 or TRBV12-4 to TRBJ1-1; 12 positions match TRBD1. This CDR3 is 18 amino acids long. Germline trimming cut 4 bases from V and 5 bases from J; bases unmatched to any gene: 14. The CDR3 region is CASSSPARDRGPVTEAFF. In nucleotides, the CDR3 is TGTGCCAGCAGTTCTCCGGCCCGGGACAGGGGGCCGGTGACTGAAGCTTTCTTT.